These 28 T cell receptor beta chains were all obtained from the same sample, sequenced in a study of early T cells in non-severe SARS-CoV-2 infection. Using its own MiXCR run on the 5' RACE reads, TCRdb lists one record per CDR3 protein. This table has tens of thousands of distinct CDR3 sequences, approximately 8.7% appearing once. Specimen: whole blood, collected at baseline. These receptors were collected from an adult who was a healthcare worker with PCR-confirmed SARS-CoV-2 infection or an uninfected control (not recorded which).

This clonotype was seen a few times. The chain uses TRBV5-1 and TRBJ1-4; D not certain. Per the germline V gene, CDR1 is SGHRS and CDR2 is YFSETQ. V lost 4 bases, J lost 8 bases, and 15 bases lay in between. The CDR3 covers 14 residues. CDR3 sequence reads: CASSQGSTAEKLFF. CDR3 sequence (DNA): TGCGCCAGCAGCCAAGGGTCGACGGCGGAAAAACTGTTTTTT.

V and J are TRBV6-6 and TRBJ2-1; the D gene is possibly TRBD2 (5 bases). Trimming pared 1 base from V and 2 bases from J, leaving 12 bases between. Germline-derived CDR1 and CDR2 are MNHNY and SVGAGI (reference sequence). CDR3 length equals 16 residues. The DNA of the CDR3 is TGTGCCAGCAGTTACTACGGGGTACCGCCCTACAATGAGCAGTTCTTC. Its translation is CASSYYGVPPYNEQFF.

There are many counts of this clonotype. The gene calls are TRBV6-1 and TRBJ1-1, with TRBD1 matching 7 bases. The CDR3 has 11 residues. CDR1 is MNHNS, CDR2 SASEGT, per germline. Trimming cost V 6 bases and J 7 bases; bases outside gene matches: 2. The CDR3 DNA follows: TGTGCCAGCAGGCGGGACAGTGAAGCTTTCTTT. Protein product: CASRRDSEAFF.

This clonotype was picked up many times. The J gene is TRBJ2-1, the V gene TRBV27, with D possibly matching TRBD2 (7 bases). The germline V gene encodes CDR1 MNHEY and CDR2 SMNVEV (reference sequence). This CDR3 has 12 amino acids. V was cut by 6 bases and J by 12 bases, with 15 bases left in between. For the CDR3, the DNA is TGTGCCAGCAGCCCCGGGGGGCCTCGGCAGTTCTTC. It encodes CASSPGGPRQFF.

The table lists this clonotype with many counts. The rearrangement uses TRBV28 and TRBJ2-1, with 11 bases matching TRBD1. Germline V gene lookup returns CDR1 MDHEN and CDR2 SYDVKM. The ends lost 10 bases at V and 0 bases at J; junction bases unmatched: 11. There are 17 residues in the CDR3. The CDR3 reads CATLPGTGGSSYNEQFF. The CDR3 DNA sequence: TGTGCCACCCTCCCCGGGACAGGGGGTAGCTCCTACAATGAGCAGTTCTTC. Full variable domain (remainder filled in from reference TRBV28 and TRBJ2-1): DVKVTQSSRYLVKRTGEKVFLECVQDMDHENMFWYRQDPGLGLRLIYFSYDVKMKEKGDIPEGYSVSREKKERFSLILESASTNQTSMYLCATLPGTGGSSYNEQFFGPGTRLTVL.

This clonotype was seen a handful of times. The CDR3 reads CASSRPYVYNEQFF. The DNA for the CDR3 is TGTGCCAGCTCGCGGCCGTACGTCTACAATGAGCAGTTCTTC. The chain employs TRBV18 and TRBJ2-1; no clear D. This CDR3 is built from 14 residues. Deletions cut 6 bases from V and 3 bases from J, with 12 bases between. Germline-derived CDR1 and CDR2 are KGHSH and LQKENI.

Only a few counts were recorded for this clonotype. The genes are TRBV7-8 and TRBJ2-5; 9 positions match TRBD2. The junction had 6 bases not matched to a gene; V was cut back by 0 bases and J by 4 bases. CDR1 and CDR2 from the germline V gene are SGHVS and FQNEAQ. The CDR3 has 16 residues. The CDR3 reads CASSLAAQRGVETQYF. The CDR3 bases are TGTGCCAGCAGCTTAGCGGCCCAGCGGGGGGTAGAGACCCAGTACTTC. Combining the CDR3 with reference TRBV7-8 and TRBJ2-5 gives the whole variable domain GAGVSQSPRYKVAKRGQDVALRCDPISGHVSLFWYQQALGQGPEFLTYFQNEAQLDKSGLPSDRFFAERPEGSVSTLKIQRTQQEDSAVYLCASSLAAQRGVETQYFGPGTRLLVL.

The chain employs TRBV29-1 and TRBJ2-7; TRBD1 matches 9 bases. Trimming cost V 2 bases and J 6 bases; bases outside gene matches: 11. The CDR3 totals 15 residues. The germline CDR1 and CDR2 sequences are SQVTM and ANQGSEA. CDR3 amino acids: CSVESGQGIGLEQYF. In DNA, the CDR3 is TGCAGCGTTGAATCTGGACAGGGGATAGGGCTCGAGCAGTACTTC.

This clonotype was found a few times. This sequence joins TRBV7-2 and TRBJ2-7, with D possibly called TRBD1 or TRBD2 (5 bases each). Trimming cost V 2 bases and J 3 bases, with 11 bases left between them. In germline, CDR1 is SGHTA, CDR2 FQGNSA. The CDR3 extends over 14 amino acids. The CDR3 is CASSLFGTDYEQYF. CDR3 DNA: TGTGCCAGCAGCTTATTCGGGACGGACTACGAGCAGTACTTC.

This clonotype was seen a few times. The genes are TRBV11-2 and TRBJ2-5; 12 bases are a match to TRBD1. The J segment lost 5 bases and the V segment lost 3 bases, leaving 4 bases of the junction unmatched. From germline, CDR1 is SGHAT and CDR2 FQNNGV. CDR3 length equals 15 residues. DNA of the CDR3: TGTGCCAGCAGCTTCCGGGACAGGGGGCGGGAGACCCAGTACTTC. As protein: CASSFRDRGRETQYF.

This clonotype was observed many times. This chain links TRBV10-3 with TRBJ1-1; 7 nucleotides align to TRBD1. The CDR3 totals 16 residues. After removal of 0 bases from V and 4 bases from J, the junction contained 8 bases not matched to a gene. The germline V gene has CDR1 ENHRY and CDR2 SYGVKD. The CDR3 loop reads CAISESPDRVSTEAFF. DNA for the CDR3: TGTGCCATCAGTGAGTCTCCCGACAGGGTAAGCACTGAAGCTTTCTTT.

This chain joins TRBV12-3 or TRBV12-4 and TRBJ1-4; possibly TRBD1 for D (6 bases). The CDR3 spans 15 residues. The V end was cut by 7 bases, the J end by 2 bases, with 14 bases between. The CDR3 protein is CASMTGYVTNEKLFF. Here the CDR3 DNA reads TGTGCCAGCATGACAGGATATGTTACTAATGAAAAACTGTTTTTT.

This sequence joins TRBV15 and TRBJ1-4; TRBD1 is a possible D gene (5 bases). CDR3 length equals 15 residues. Germline-derived CDR1 and CDR2 are LNHNV and YYDKDF (reference sequence). The V end was cut by 0 bases, the J end by 7 bases, with 12 bases between. CDR3 loop: CATSRDRAGTEKLFF. CDR3 coding DNA: TGTGCCACCAGCAGAGATCGGGCAGGGACTGAAAAACTGTTTTTT.

The chain uses TRBV5-5 and TRBJ2-7, with 10 bases that match TRBD1. V dropped 4 bases and J dropped 0; count of bases not matched to a gene: 7. The CDR3 extends over 16 amino acids. The germline V gene encodes CDR1 SGHKS and CDR2 YYEKEE (reference sequence). CDR3 loop: CASSALRTGGSYEQYF. In DNA form, the CDR3 reads TGTGCCAGCAGCGCCTTAAGGACAGGGGGCTCCTACGAGCAGTACTTC.

This clonotype was recorded many times. The J gene is TRBJ1-6, the V gene TRBV27; TRBD1 matches at 7 bases. This CDR3 has 14 amino acids. The germline CDR1 and CDR2 sequences are MNHEY and SMNVEV (reference sequence). Unmatched junction bases numbered 7, after V lost 5 bases and J lost 9 bases. For the CDR3, the DNA is TGTGCCAGCAGTCCAGACAGGGAGGGTTCACCCCTCCACTTT. Its protein product is CASSPDREGSPLHF.

This clonotype was counted only a few times. The rearrangement joins TRBV20-1 to TRBJ2-3, with D perhaps matching TRBD2 (5 bases). V was trimmed by 0 bases and J by 8 bases, leaving 9 bases between them. Germline V CDR1 and CDR2: DFQATT, SNEGSKA (reference sequence). This CDR3 is 12 amino acids long. The CDR3, as DNA: TGCAGTGCTAGAGATCCAGCGGCTACGCAGTATTTT. Translated, it gives CSARDPAATQYF.

This clonotype showed up many times. In DNA form, the CDR3 reads TGTGCCAGCAGAGGGGTGGGCTACAATGAGCAGTTCTTC. Translation: CASRGVGYNEQFF. V is TRBV7-2 and J is TRBJ2-1; a possible D gene is TRBD1 (5 bases). Trimming cost V 6 bases and J 3 bases, with 9 bases left between them. CDR1 and CDR2 from the germline V gene are SGHTA and FQGNSA. This CDR3 comprises 13 residues.

This clonotype was counted between two and nine times. The chain couples TRBV4-1 to TRBJ2-1; D is undetermined. CDR1 and CDR2 from the germline V gene are MGHRA and YSYEKL. The CDR3 length is 13 residues. V gave up 4 bases and J gave up 9 bases, with 13 bases separating them. CDR3 loop: CASSRELWSEQFF. DNA for the CDR3: TGCGCCAGCAGCCGAGAGCTGTGGAGTGAGCAGTTCTTC.

This clonotype has a count of ten or more. The V gene is TRBV20-1, the J gene TRBJ2-3; tentative D call: TRBD2 (7 bases). Germline lookup yields CDR1 DFQATT and CDR2 SNEGSKA (reference sequence). V was trimmed by 0 bases and J by 2 bases, leaving 15 bases between them. The CDR3 extends over 16 amino acids. CDR3 loop: CSARDSRGAFTDTQYF. The CDR3 bases are TGCAGTGCTAGAGATAGTCGGGGGGCGTTCACAGATACGCAGTATTTT.

This rearrangement joins TRBV28 to TRBJ2-7; no definite D call. CDR3 length: 13 residues. Germline assignment: CDR1 MDHEN and CDR2 SYDVKM. V shed 10 bases and J shed 1 base, with 14 bases lying between them. The CDR3 region has the DNA TGTGCCACATCGCAGAGATTATCCTACGAGCAGTACTTC. This sequence encodes CATSQRLSYEQYF.

There are many counts of this clonotype. The V call is TRBV6-2 or TRBV6-3, the J call TRBJ1-5, with D possibly TRBD1 on 5 matching bases. The ends were cut back, 7 bases at V and 5 bases at J, with 15 bases in the middle. The germline CDR1 and CDR2 sequences are MNHEY and SVGEGT. The CDR3 length is 14 residues. The CDR3 sequence: CASTTAGAYQPQHF. CDR3 nucleotides: TGTGCCAGCACCACAGCCGGGGCCTATCAGCCCCAGCATTTT.

This clonotype showed up many times. V is TRBV27 and J is TRBJ2-1; the match to TRBD2 covers 11 bases. The germline V gene encodes CDR1 MNHEY and CDR2 SMNVEV (reference sequence). The CDR3 contains 15 residues. Trimming at V came to 6 bases and at J to 4 bases, leaving 5 bases not matched to a gene. CDR3 sequence reads: CASSLLAGEYNEQFF. The CDR3 DNA is TGTGCCAGCAGCTTACTAGCGGGGGAATACAATGAGCAGTTCTTC.

This clonotype was seen only a few times. The chain is built from TRBV13 and TRBJ2-7; D gene ambiguous. The CDR3 length is 14 residues. V was pared by 0 bases and J by 3 bases, with 9 bases between. From germline, CDR1 is PRHDT and CDR2 FYEKMQ (reference sequence). The CDR3 spells CASSLGAANYEQYF. In DNA form, the CDR3 reads TGTGCCAGCAGCTTAGGCGCAGCGAACTACGAGCAGTACTTC.

The chain is built from TRBV7-9 and TRBJ2-5; the match to TRBD1 covers 9 bases. Trimming removed 5 bases from V and 5 bases from J; junction bases left unmatched: 3. The germline CDR1 and CDR2 sequences are SEHNR and FQNEAQ (reference sequence). The CDR3 contains 13 residues. The chain's CDR3 is CASSRDRAETQYF. CDR3 in DNA: TGTGCCAGCAGCCGGGACAGGGCCGAGACCCAGTACTTC.

The V call is TRBV5-4, the J call TRBJ2-7, with 11 bases aligning to TRBD2. CDR3 size: 16 residues. J gave up 3 bases and V 0 bases, and 5 bases lay outside the gene matches. Per germline, CDR1 SGHNT and CDR2 YYREEE (reference sequence). In DNA, the CDR3 is TGTGCCAGCAGCTTGGCACTAGCGGGGGCCCTCTACGAGCAGTACTTC. Its translation: CASSLALAGALYEQYF.

The genes are TRBV11-2 and TRBJ2-5; the match to TRBD2 covers 8 bases. J lost 3 bases, V lost 1 base, and 4 bases had no gene match. Per the germline V gene, CDR1 is SGHAT and CDR2 is FQNNGV. The CDR3 length is 15 residues. The CDR3 loop reads CASSLVPAGEETQYF. CDR3 DNA: TGTGCCAGCAGCTTAGTGCCAGCGGGGGAAGAGACCCAGTACTTC.

In this sample, this clonotype is large. The chain recombines TRBV6-5 with TRBJ1-5; no reliable D call. Germline loops: CDR1 MNHEY, CDR2 SVGAGI. V lost 5 bases to trimming and J lost 0 bases, with 11 bases between them. This CDR3 spans 15 amino acids. For the CDR3, the DNA is TGTGCCAGCAGTCCCCTCTATGATAGCAATCAGCCCCAGCATTTT. It is translated as CASSPLYDSNQPQHF.

The genes are TRBV11-2 and TRBJ2-1, with D possibly TRBD1 on 6 matching bases. The CDR3 has 12 residues. The ends were cut back, 8 bases at V and 4 bases at J, with 9 bases in the middle. CDR1 and CDR2 from the germline V gene are SGHAT and FQNNGV. CDR3 region: CASRTVYNEQFF. The CDR3 DNA reads TGTGCCAGCCGGACAGTGTACAATGAGCAGTTCTTC.